This TCR beta chain is drawn from a study of blood T cell repertoires in COVID-19. About the research overall: From the United States, Italy and Spain came samples of acute and convalescent COVID-19. Sources were T cells, B-cell-depleted T cells, or PBMCs; the material itself was cDNA or gDNA.

Sequencing used immunoSEQ multiplex PCR; TCRdb keeps in-frame clones, though not all of them. The data contain hundreds of thousands of clones, about 91% of them singletons. During active infection, Seattle patients enrolled and were then monitored through disease. Germline CDR1 MDHEN, CDR2 SYDVKM. V trimming: 6 bases; J trimming: 7 bases; junction bases outside the gene matches: 9. This CDR3 has 14 amino acids. Input material: peripheral blood. The origin of this receptor is a woman younger than 45 with COVID-19, enrolled during active disease. The chain joins TRBV28 to TRBJ2-1; TRBD1 matches at 7 bases. The CDR3 loop reads CASRRIGTVNEQFF. In DNA, the CDR3 is TGTGCCAGCAGGAGGATCGGGACAGTGAATGAGCAGTTCTTC.